These 19 T cell receptor beta chains share one sample of origin, sequenced in a study of blood T cell repertoires in COVID-19. Only in-frame clones appear in the TCRdb table, and some are missing; sequencing was by immunoSEQ multiplex PCR. The table records 97,000 or so clones, approximately 85% of them present only once. The sample taken for sequencing was peripheral blood. Every receptor here comes from a woman older than 75 with active or convalescent COVID-19.

The chain employs TRBV19 and TRBJ1-1; 8 positions match TRBD1. Germline V gives CDR1 LNHDA, CDR2 SQIVND (reference sequence). This CDR3 is built from 13 residues. V lost 5 bases and J lost 3; bases outside the gene matches: 2. The DNA for the CDR3 is TGTGCCAGTAGTGGACAGGGTTACACTGAAGCTTTCTTT. Protein product: CASSGQGYTEAFF.

This rearrangement joins TRBV9 to TRBJ2-1, with 8 bases lining up with TRBD1. Germline trimming cut 0 bases from V and 9 bases from J; bases unmatched to any gene: 8. The germline V gene encodes CDR1 SGDLS and CDR2 YYNGEE. This CDR3 has 15 amino acids. The CDR3 DNA follows: TGTGCCAGCAGCGTAGCCGATCAGGGGGCGCTTGAGCAGTTCTTC. Protein product: CASSVADQGALEQFF.

The chain employs TRBV19 and TRBJ2-7; TRBD1 matches at 8 bases. The V gene end was trimmed by 4 bases and the J gene end by 6 bases; junction bases not matched to a gene: 5. Germline V gene data show CDR1 as LNHDA and CDR2 as SQIVND (reference sequence). This CDR3 region has 13 residues. CDR3 amino acids: CASSTQDRVEQYF. The CDR3 DNA follows: TGTGCCAGTAGTACCCAGGACAGGGTCGAGCAGTACTTC.

This chain joins TRBV19 and TRBJ1-3; 7 nucleotides line up with TRBD1. The CDR3 is 16 amino acids. The V segment lost 3 bases and the J segment 0 bases; nucleotides outside the gene matches: 5. Germline V CDR1 and CDR2: LNHDA, SQIVND (reference sequence). The CDR3 DNA is TGTGCCAGTAGTATTGAGGGGGCGTCCTCTGGAAACACCATATATTTT. Protein: CASSIEGASSGNTIYF.

The J gene is TRBJ1-1, the V gene TRBV9, with TRBD1 identical over 7 bases. Losses at the gene ends were 0 bases for V and 3 bases for J; bases not matched to a gene: 8. Germline CDR1 is SGDLS and CDR2 is YYNGEE. This CDR3 is built from 16 residues. The CDR3 loop reads CASSVGAGGKDTEAFF. The CDR3 region has the DNA TGTGCCAGCAGCGTAGGCGCAGGGGGGAAGGACACTGAAGCTTTCTTT.

This chain joins TRBV13 and TRBJ2-7; possibly TRBD1 for D (6 bases). Germline values: CDR1 PRHDT, CDR2 FYEKMQ (reference sequence). The CDR3 totals 14 residues. The germline V and J ends were trimmed by 1 base and 2 bases, with 9 bases remaining between them. As DNA, the CDR3 is TGTGCCAGCAGCTTAGTTAGGGACACCTACGAGCAGTACTTC. As protein: CASSLVRDTYEQYF.

The rearrangement joins TRBV18 to TRBJ1-5; the match to TRBD1 covers 8 bases. This CDR3 comprises 15 residues. Germline CDR1 is KGHSH and CDR2 is LQKENI. V shed 3 bases, J shed 5 bases, and the junction held 6 bases outside the gene matches. The CDR3 sequence is CASSPQGARDQPQHF. CDR3 nucleotides: TGTGCCAGCTCACCTCAGGGGGCGCGGGATCAGCCCCAGCATTTT.

The chain joins TRBV5-1 to TRBJ2-7; 12 bases fit TRBD2. Per the germline V gene, CDR1 is SGHRS and CDR2 is YFSETQ. Losses at the gene ends were 5 bases for V and 8 bases for J; bases not matched to a gene: 17. CDR3 length equals 17 residues. The DNA of the CDR3 is TGCGCCAGCAGTAACGGACACGATACTAGCGGGAGGTTGCAGCAGTACTTC. Its translation: CASSNGHDTSGRLQQYF.

This rearrangement joins TRBV7-6 to TRBJ2-5, with D perhaps matching TRBD1 (6 bases). This CDR3 has 13 residues. Germline CDR1 and CDR2: SGHVS and FNYEAQ. V shed 4 bases and J shed 6 bases, with 12 bases lying between them. CDR3 amino acids: CASSWAQGKTQYF. CDR3 bases: TGTGCCAGCAGCTGGGCCCAGGGGAAGACCCAGTACTTC.

The chain uses TRBV5-5 and TRBJ2-7; 7 bases are a match to TRBD2. The V segment lost 4 bases and the J segment 5 bases; nucleotides outside the gene matches: 12. Germline assignment: CDR1 SGHKS and CDR2 YYEKEE (reference sequence). The CDR3 length is 15 residues. The CDR3 protein is CASSLGPQSGDEQYF. CDR3 DNA sequence: TGTGCCAGCAGCCTAGGACCGCAAAGCGGGGACGAGCAGTACTTC.

This clone came up once. V and J are TRBV5-6 and TRBJ2-2; 8 bases agree with TRBD1. Germline trimming cut 3 bases from V and 6 bases from J; bases unmatched to any gene: 4. CDR3 length equals 14 residues. Germline assignment: CDR1 SGHDT and CDR2 YYEEEE. The CDR3 nucleotides read TGTGCCAGCAGCTGGACAGGGATAGCCGGGGAGCTGTTTTTT. Translating it yields CASSWTGIAGELFF. The complete variable domain, with remaining parts taken from reference TRBV5-6 and TRBJ2-2, reads DAGVTQSPTHLIKTRGQQVTLRCSPKSGHDTVSWYQQALGQGPQFIFQYYEEEERQRGNFPDRFSGHQFPNYSSELNVNALLLGDSALYLCASSWTGIAGELFFGEGSRLTVL.

V gene TRBV18 combines with J gene TRBJ2-7; perhaps TRBD1 as D (5 bases). The CDR3 is 16 residues long. Per the germline V gene, CDR1 is KGHSH and CDR2 is LQKENI. Trimming shortened V by 3 bases and J by 0 bases, and 15 bases separated the two germline ends. CDR3 in DNA: TGTGCCAGCTCACCTAGACAGACTGGCGGCTCCTACGAGCAGTACTTC. It specifies CASSPRQTGGSYEQYF.

V gene TRBV29-1 combines with J gene TRBJ2-5, with a tentative D call TRBD2 (5 bases). V lost 3 bases and J lost 3, with 5 bases in between. CDR3 length: 11 amino acids. Germline V gene sequence: CDR1 SQVTM, CDR2 ANQGSEA. The CDR3 spells CSVEREETQYF. The CDR3, as DNA: TGCAGCGTTGAGAGGGAAGAGACCCAGTACTTC.

This chain uses TRBV28 with TRBJ2-5, with 7 nucleotides matching TRBD2. CDR1 and CDR2 from the germline V gene are MDHEN and SYDVKM. The V gene end was trimmed by 2 bases and the J gene end by 2 bases; junction bases not matched to a gene: 2. The CDR3 extends over 14 amino acids. The CDR3 DNA is TGTGCCAGCAGTTTAGGGGGGGGACAAGAGACCCAGTACTTC. Translating gives CASSLGGGQETQYF.

This chain uses TRBV7-3 with TRBJ2-2; D not resolved. Germline CDR1 and CDR2: SGHTA and FQGTGA. V was cut by 4 bases and J by 2 bases, with 5 bases left in between. The CDR3 sequence is 13 residues long. CDR3 sequence: CASSWSNTGELFF. Here the CDR3 DNA reads TGTGCCAGCAGCTGGAGTAACACCGGGGAGCTGTTTTTT.

V usage is TRBV6-5 and J usage is TRBJ2-7; TRBD1 aligns across 8 bases. The germline CDR1 and CDR2 sequences are MNHEY and SVGAGI. The CDR3 length is 14 residues. After removal of 7 bases from V and 3 bases from J, the junction contained 8 bases not matched to a gene. CDR3 nucleotide sequence: TGTGCCAGCACTACCGGAGACAGGGGCTACGAGCAGTACTTC. This encodes CASTTGDRGYEQYF.

For the CDR3, the DNA is TGTGCCAGCAGCTTGAGGCAGGGAGGGTGGGACCAAGAGACCCAGTACTTC. It is translated as CASSLRQGGWDQETQYF. V is TRBV5-4 and J is TRBJ2-5; 7 nucleotides agree with TRBD2. Trimming took 1 base from V and 0 from J; bases not matched to a gene: 9. This CDR3 comprises 17 residues. Germline CDR1 SGHNT, CDR2 YYREEE (reference sequence).

This chain uses TRBV12-3 or TRBV12-4 with TRBJ1-2; 7 bases are shared with TRBD1. The CDR3 extends over 13 amino acids. V gave up 6 bases and J gave up 2 bases; unmatched junction bases: 3. DNA of the CDR3: TGTGCCAGCAGCCGACAGGGAAACTATGGCTACACCTTC. Translating gives CASSRQGNYGYTF.

This clone showed up just once. The rearrangement uses TRBV5-1 and TRBJ2-7; no firm D call. The germline V and J ends were trimmed by 4 bases and 0 bases, with 5 bases remaining between them. Germline V CDR1 and CDR2: SGHRS, YFSETQ. The CDR3 is 12 residues long. The CDR3 sequence is CASSLPSYEQYF. The CDR3 DNA sequence: TGCGCCAGCAGCCTCCCCTCCTACGAGCAGTACTTC.